The rows below give T cell receptor beta chains drawn from one sample of a study of cytotoxic CD8 clonotypes in ibrutinib-treated CLL. Measured with immunoSEQ multiplex PCR; TCRdb has only the in-frame clones, and not every one. The sample lists about 330,000 clones; 67% were seen once. This sample comprised PBMCs, obtained after 36 months of ibrutinib treatment. The receptors were sampled from a human donor with chronic lymphocytic leukemia. Each CDR3 is given with its conserved first and last residue. The D gene is left open where the match is weak. Clone size appears in some rows only: once, few, many, or a class for an expanded clone.

J gene: TRBJ1-2; V gene: TRBV5-6; clone size: -; D gene: -; CDR3 DNA: TGTGCCAGCACTTCTACAGGGTATGGCTACACCTTC; CDR3 protein: CASTSTGYGYTF
J gene: TRBJ2-3; V gene: TRBV5-1; clone size: -; D gene: TRBD2; CDR3 DNA: TGCGCCAGCAGCTTGGCGGGGGAGGGCCCCGGGGATACGCAGTATTTT; CDR3 protein: CASSLAGEGPGDTQYF
J gene: TRBJ1-6; V gene: TRBV4-2; clone size: few; D gene: -; CDR3 DNA: TGTGCCAGCAGCCAAGCCAGGTTATCCACGCAATCACCCCTCCACTTT; CDR3 protein: CASSQARLSTQSPLHF
J gene: TRBJ2-1; V gene: TRBV5-1; clone size: few; D gene: TRBD2; CDR3 DNA: TGCGCCAGCAGCCCGGCGGGACTAGCGATTTTCCACAATGAGCAGTTCTTC; CDR3 protein: CASSPAGLAIFHNEQFF
J gene: TRBJ1-1; V gene: TRBV7-9; clone size: once; D gene: -; CDR3 DNA: TGTGCCAGCAGCTTCCCGGTCGGGGGGAACACTGAAGCTTTCTTT; CDR3 protein: CASSFPVGGNTEAFF
J gene: TRBJ2-3; V gene: TRBV9; clone size: once; D gene: -; CDR3 DNA: TGTGCCAGCAGCGTACTTCCGGATACGCAGTATTTT; CDR3 protein: CASSVLPDTQYF
J gene: TRBJ2-3; V gene: TRBV19; clone size: -; D gene: -; CDR3 DNA: TGTGCCAGTAGTATTCTCCTAAGCACAGATACGCAGTATTTT; CDR3 protein: CASSILLSTDTQYF
J gene: TRBJ2-2; V gene: TRBV27; clone size: -; D gene: -; CDR3 DNA: TGTGCCAGCAGTAGATCCCCAGGGACCGGGGAGCTGTTTTTT; CDR3 protein: CASSRSPGTGELFF
J gene: TRBJ2-7; V gene: TRBV11-2; clone size: -; D gene: TRBD1; CDR3 DNA: TGTGCCAGCAGCTTAGGGACAGGGGCCTACGAGCAGTACTTC; CDR3 protein: CASSLGTGAYEQYF
J gene: TRBJ2-1; V gene: TRBV27; clone size: few; D gene: TRBD2; CDR3 DNA: TGTGCCAGCAGTTTAGGGAGGACTAGCGGTTTCAATGAGCAGTTCTTC; CDR3 protein: CASSLGRTSGFNEQFF
J gene: TRBJ1-4; V gene: TRBV9; clone size: -; D gene: TRBD1; CDR3 DNA: TGTGCCAGCAGCGTGGAGACAGGGGGGAATGAAAAACTGTTTTTT; CDR3 protein: CASSVETGGNEKLFF
J gene: TRBJ2-5; V gene: TRBV27; clone size: -; D gene: TRBD2; CDR3 DNA: TGTGCCAGCAGCTTGACAGCGGGGAAAGAGACCCAGTACTTC; CDR3 protein: CASSLTAGKETQYF
J gene: TRBJ1-2; V gene: TRBV5-1; clone size: -; D gene: -; CDR3 DNA: TGCGCCAGCAGCTTGGGAGGGACCCCCAACGTCTCGAACTACACCTTC; CDR3 protein: CASSLGGTPNVSNYTF
J gene: TRBJ1-5; V gene: TRBV27; clone size: -; D gene: -; CDR3 DNA: TGTGCCAGCAGTTTGCAGGGCATCGGTCAGCCCCAGCATTTT; CDR3 protein: CASSLQGIGQPQHF
J gene: TRBJ2-3; V gene: TRBV7-8; clone size: -; D gene: TRBD2; CDR3 DNA: TGTGCCAGCAGCCCGCGGACTAGCGGGGCACACACAGATACGCAGTATTTT; CDR3 protein: CASSPRTSGAHTDTQYF
J gene: TRBJ1-5; V gene: TRBV2; clone size: -; D gene: -; CDR3 DNA: TGTGCCAGCAGCCAGGGCCTGGCGGGGCATTTT; CDR3 protein: CASSQGLAGHF
J gene: TRBJ2-3; V gene: TRBV7-2; clone size: once; D gene: TRBD2; CDR3 DNA: TGTGCCAGCATCCGGACTAGCGGGAGTGATACGCAGTATTTT; CDR3 protein: CASIRTSGSDTQYF
J gene: TRBJ2-1; V gene: TRBV9; clone size: -; D gene: -; CDR3 DNA: TGTGCCAGCAGCGAGGGGGGAGTCGTAGGATACAATGAGCAGTTCTTC; CDR3 protein: CASSEGGVVGYNEQFF
J gene: TRBJ1-6; V gene: TRBV27; clone size: few; D gene: -; CDR3 DNA: TGTGCCAGCAGTCGGACGGGGAATAATTCACCCCTCCACTTT; CDR3 protein: CASSRTGNNSPLHF
J gene: TRBJ2-1; V gene: TRBV11-3; clone size: -; D gene: TRBD1; CDR3 DNA: TGTGCCAGCAGCTTAGCCAGGGGGCGAGGATCTGAGCAGTTCTTC; CDR3 protein: CASSLARGRGSEQFF
J gene: TRBJ2-7; V gene: TRBV12-5; clone size: -; D gene: -; CDR3 DNA: TGTGCTAGTGGTTTTAACCTCGGCGAGCAGTACTTC; CDR3 protein: CASGFNLGEQYF
J gene: TRBJ2-7; V gene: TRBV11-2; clone size: -; D gene: TRBD2; CDR3 DNA: TGTGCCAGCAGCACCAGACTAGCGGGAGGATACGAGCAGTACTTC; CDR3 protein: CASSTRLAGGYEQYF
J gene: TRBJ2-1; V gene: TRBV7-6; clone size: -; D gene: -; CDR3 DNA: TGTGCCAGCAGTCCGCCCTTTAATGAGCAGTTCTTC; CDR3 protein: CASSPPFNEQFF
J gene: TRBJ2-5; V gene: TRBV6-1; clone size: -; D gene: -; CDR3 DNA: TGTGCCAGCAGTGATGTGGCGGGAGAGACCCAGTACTTC; CDR3 protein: CASSDVAGETQYF
J gene: TRBJ2-7; V gene: TRBV29-1; clone size: -; D gene: TRBD1; CDR3 DNA: TGCAGCGTTGAAGGACAGGGGGTGTACGAGCAGTACTTC; CDR3 protein: CSVEGQGVYEQYF
J gene: TRBJ1-4; V gene: TRBV9; clone size: -; D gene: TRBD1; CDR3 DNA: TGTGCCAGCAGCGCGCCGACAGGGGGCGGGGAAAAACTGTTTTTT; CDR3 protein: CASSAPTGGGEKLFF
J gene: TRBJ1-5; V gene: TRBV7-8; clone size: -; D gene: -; CDR3 DNA: TGTGCCAGCAGCTTAGATAGCAATCAGCCCCAGCATTTT; CDR3 protein: CASSLDSNQPQHF
J gene: TRBJ2-3; V gene: TRBV7-9; clone size: once; D gene: -; CDR3 DNA: TGTGCCAGCAGCAGAAGAGGGGGTACGAGCACAGATACGCAGTATTTT; CDR3 protein: CASSRRGGTSTDTQYF
J gene: TRBJ2-2; V gene: TRBV11-1; clone size: once; D gene: TRBD2; CDR3 DNA: TGTGCCAGCAGCGAAGGGGGGCTAGCGGGTAGAGCCGGGGAGCTGTTTTTT; CDR3 protein: CASSEGGLAGRAGELFF
J gene: TRBJ1-3; V gene: TRBV4-2; clone size: once; D gene: -; CDR3 DNA: TGTGCCAGCAGCCAAGAGGCCGATAGCTCTGGAAACACCATATATTTT; CDR3 protein: CASSQEADSSGNTIYF
J gene: TRBJ1-1; V gene: TRBV6-5; clone size: -; D gene: -; CDR3 DNA: TGTGCCAGCAGCTACGGCGGATTGAGGGGGGACACTGAAGCTTTCTTT; CDR3 protein: CASSYGGLRGDTEAFF